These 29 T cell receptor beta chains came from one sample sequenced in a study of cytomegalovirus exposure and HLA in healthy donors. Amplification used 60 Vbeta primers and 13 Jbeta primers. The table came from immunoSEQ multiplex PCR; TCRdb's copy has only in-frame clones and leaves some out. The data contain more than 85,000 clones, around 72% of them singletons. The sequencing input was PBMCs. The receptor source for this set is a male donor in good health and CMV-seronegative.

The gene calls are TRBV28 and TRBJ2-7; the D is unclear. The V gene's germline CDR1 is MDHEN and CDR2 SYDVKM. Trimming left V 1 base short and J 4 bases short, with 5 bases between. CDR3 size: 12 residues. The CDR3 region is CASSLYGYEQYF. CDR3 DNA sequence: TGTGCCAGCAGTTTATACGGTTACGAGCAGTACTTC.

The CDR3, as DNA: TGCAGCGCTGGCGTGGGGGGAGAAGAGACCCAGTACTTC. This encodes CSAGVGGEETQYF. This chain connects TRBV29-1 to TRBJ2-5; D may be TRBD2 (6 bases). CDR1 is SQVTM and CDR2 is ANQGSEA in the germline V gene. The germline V and J ends were trimmed by 7 bases and 3 bases, with 15 bases remaining between them. This CDR3 has 13 residues. Full variable domain (remainder filled in from reference TRBV29-1 and TRBJ2-5): SAVISQKPSRDICQRGTSLTIQCQVDSQVTMMFWYRQQPGQSLTLIATANQGSEATYESGFVIDKFPISRPNLTFSTLTVSNMSPEDSSIYLCSAGVGGEETQYFGPGTRLLVL.

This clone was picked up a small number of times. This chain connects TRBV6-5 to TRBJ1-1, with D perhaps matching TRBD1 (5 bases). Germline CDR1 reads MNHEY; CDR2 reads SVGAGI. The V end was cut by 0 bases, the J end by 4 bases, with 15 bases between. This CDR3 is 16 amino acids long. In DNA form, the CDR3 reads TGTGCCAGCAGTTACTCAGGGGTAGGGGTAGGCACTGAAGCTTTCTTT. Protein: CASSYSGVGVGTEAFF.

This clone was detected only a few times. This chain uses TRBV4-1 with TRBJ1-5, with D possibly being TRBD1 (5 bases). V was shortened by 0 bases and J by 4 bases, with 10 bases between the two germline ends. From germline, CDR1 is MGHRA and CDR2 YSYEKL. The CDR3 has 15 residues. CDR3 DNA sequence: TGCGCCAGCAGCCAAGATCAGGGTTGGAATCAGCCCCAGCATTTT. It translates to CASSQDQGWNQPQHF.

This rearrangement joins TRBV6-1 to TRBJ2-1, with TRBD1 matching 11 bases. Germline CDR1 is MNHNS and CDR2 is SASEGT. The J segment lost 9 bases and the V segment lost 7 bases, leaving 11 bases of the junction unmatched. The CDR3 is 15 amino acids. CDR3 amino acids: CASKGGGQGVGEQFF. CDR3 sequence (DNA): TGTGCCAGCAAAGGCGGGGGACAGGGGGTCGGTGAGCAGTTCTTC.

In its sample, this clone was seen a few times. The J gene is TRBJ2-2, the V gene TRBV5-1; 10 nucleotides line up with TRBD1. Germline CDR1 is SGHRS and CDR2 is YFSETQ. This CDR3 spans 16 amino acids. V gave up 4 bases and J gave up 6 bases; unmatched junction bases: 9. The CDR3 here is CASSAGTGEGSGELFF. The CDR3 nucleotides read TGCGCCAGCAGCGCCGGGACAGGGGAGGGATCCGGGGAGCTGTTTTTT.

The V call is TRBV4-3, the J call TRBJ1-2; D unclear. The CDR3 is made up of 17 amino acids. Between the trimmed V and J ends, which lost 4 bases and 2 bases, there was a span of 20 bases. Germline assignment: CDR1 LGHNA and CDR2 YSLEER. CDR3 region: CASSPSLGGPLNYGYTF. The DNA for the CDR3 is TGCGCCAGCAGCCCAAGCCTGGGAGGCCCACTGAACTATGGCTACACCTTC.

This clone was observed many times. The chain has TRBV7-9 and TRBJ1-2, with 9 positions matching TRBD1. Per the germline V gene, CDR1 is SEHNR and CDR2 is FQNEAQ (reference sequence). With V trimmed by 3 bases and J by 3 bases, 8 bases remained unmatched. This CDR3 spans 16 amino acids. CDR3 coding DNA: TGTGCCAGCAGCTTTTTTGGGGACAGGGTCGACTATGGCTACACCTTC. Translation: CASSFFGDRVDYGYTF. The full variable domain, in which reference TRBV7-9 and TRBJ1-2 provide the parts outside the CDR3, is DTGVSQNPRHKITKRGQNVTFRCDPISEHNRLYWYRQTLGQGPEFLTYFQNEAQLEKSRLLSDRFSAERPKGSFSTLEIQRTEQGDSAMYLCASSFFGDRVDYGYTFGSGTRLTVV.

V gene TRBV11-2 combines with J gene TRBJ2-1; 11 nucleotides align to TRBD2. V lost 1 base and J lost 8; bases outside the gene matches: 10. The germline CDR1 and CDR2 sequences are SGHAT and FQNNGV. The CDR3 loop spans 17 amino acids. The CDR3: CASSLGLAGLRGHEQFF. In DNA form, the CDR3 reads TGTGCCAGCAGCTTAGGACTAGCGGGATTGAGGGGACATGAGCAGTTCTTC.

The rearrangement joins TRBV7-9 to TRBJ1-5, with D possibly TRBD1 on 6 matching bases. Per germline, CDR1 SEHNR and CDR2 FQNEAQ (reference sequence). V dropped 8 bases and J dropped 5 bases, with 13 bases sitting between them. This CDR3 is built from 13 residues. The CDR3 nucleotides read TGTGCCAGCGTGACAGGACCCGATCAGCCCCAGCATTTT. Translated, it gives CASVTGPDQPQHF.

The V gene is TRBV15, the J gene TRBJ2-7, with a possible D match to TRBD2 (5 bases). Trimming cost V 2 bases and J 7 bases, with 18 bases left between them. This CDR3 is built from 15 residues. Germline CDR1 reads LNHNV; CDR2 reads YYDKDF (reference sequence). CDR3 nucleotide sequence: TGTGCCACCAGCAGACCTTCCGGGGAGCCGGGGGAGCAGTACTTC. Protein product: CATSRPSGEPGEQYF.

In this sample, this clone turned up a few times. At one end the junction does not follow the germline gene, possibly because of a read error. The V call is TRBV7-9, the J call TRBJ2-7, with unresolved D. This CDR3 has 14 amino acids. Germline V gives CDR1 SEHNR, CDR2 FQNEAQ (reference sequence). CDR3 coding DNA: TGTTCCAGCAGCCTGAACCCCTCTAACTACGAGCAGTACTTC. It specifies CSSSLNPSNYEQYF.

CDR3 sequence reads: CASSLGPRFEQYF. The CDR3 nucleotides read TGTGCCAGCAGCTTAGGACCTAGGTTCGAGCAGTACTTC. This sequence joins TRBV7-9 and TRBJ2-7; D gene unclear. This CDR3 has 13 residues. Germline lookup yields CDR1 SEHNR and CDR2 FQNEAQ (reference sequence). The germline V and J ends were trimmed by 1 base and 6 bases, with 10 bases remaining between them.

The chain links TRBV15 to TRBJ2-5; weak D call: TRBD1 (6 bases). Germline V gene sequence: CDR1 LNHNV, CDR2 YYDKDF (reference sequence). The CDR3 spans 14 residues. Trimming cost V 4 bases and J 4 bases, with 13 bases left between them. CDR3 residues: CATSKPQGRETQYF. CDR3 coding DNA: TGTGCCACCAGCAAACCACAGGGCCGAGAGACCCAGTACTTC.

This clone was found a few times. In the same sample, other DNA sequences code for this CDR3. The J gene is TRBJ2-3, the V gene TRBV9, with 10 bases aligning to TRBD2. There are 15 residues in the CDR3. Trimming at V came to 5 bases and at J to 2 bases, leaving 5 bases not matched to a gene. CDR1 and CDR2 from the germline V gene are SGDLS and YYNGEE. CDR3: CASSVGLAATDTQYF. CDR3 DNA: TGTGCCAGCAGTGTTGGACTAGCGGCCACAGATACGCAGTATTTT.

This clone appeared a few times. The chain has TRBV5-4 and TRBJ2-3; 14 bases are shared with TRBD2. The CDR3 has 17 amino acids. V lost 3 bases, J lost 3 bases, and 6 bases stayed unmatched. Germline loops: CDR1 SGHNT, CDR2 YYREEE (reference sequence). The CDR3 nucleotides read TGTGCCAGCAGCTCTCGACTAGCGGGAGGGGGAACAGATACGCAGTATTTT. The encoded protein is CASSSRLAGGGTDTQYF.

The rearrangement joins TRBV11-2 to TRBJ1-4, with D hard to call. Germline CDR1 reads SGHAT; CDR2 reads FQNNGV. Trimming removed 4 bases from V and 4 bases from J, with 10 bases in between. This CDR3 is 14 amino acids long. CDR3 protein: CASSSLTHNEKLFF. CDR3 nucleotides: TGTGCCAGCAGCTCCTTAACTCATAATGAAAAACTGTTTTTT.

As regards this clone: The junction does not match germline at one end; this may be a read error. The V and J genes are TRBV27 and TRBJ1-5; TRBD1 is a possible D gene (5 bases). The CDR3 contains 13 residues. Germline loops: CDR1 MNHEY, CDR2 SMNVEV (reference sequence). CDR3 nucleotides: TGTGCCAGCAGCTTATCCGGGGGTCAGCCCCAGCATTTT. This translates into CASSLSGGQPQHF.

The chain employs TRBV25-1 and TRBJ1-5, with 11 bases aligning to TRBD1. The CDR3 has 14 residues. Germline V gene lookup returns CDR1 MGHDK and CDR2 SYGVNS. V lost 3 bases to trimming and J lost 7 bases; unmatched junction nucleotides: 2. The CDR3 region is CASSDGTGGQPQHF. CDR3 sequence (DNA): TGTGCCAGCAGTGATGGGACAGGGGGGCAGCCCCAGCATTTT.

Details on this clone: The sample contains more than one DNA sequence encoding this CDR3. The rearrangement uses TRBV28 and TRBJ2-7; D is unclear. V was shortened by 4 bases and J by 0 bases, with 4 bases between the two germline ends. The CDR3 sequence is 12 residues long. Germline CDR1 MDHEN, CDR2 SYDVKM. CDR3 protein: CASSSSSYEQYF. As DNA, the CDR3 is TGTGCCAGCAGTTCTAGCTCCTACGAGCAGTACTTC.

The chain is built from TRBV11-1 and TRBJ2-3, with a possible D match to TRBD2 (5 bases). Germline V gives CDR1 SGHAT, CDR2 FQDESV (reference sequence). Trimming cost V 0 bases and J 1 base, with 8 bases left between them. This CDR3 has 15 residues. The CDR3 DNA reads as TGTGCCAGCAGCTTAGCGGGAGTGCGCACAGATACGCAGTATTTT. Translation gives CASSLAGVRTDTQYF.

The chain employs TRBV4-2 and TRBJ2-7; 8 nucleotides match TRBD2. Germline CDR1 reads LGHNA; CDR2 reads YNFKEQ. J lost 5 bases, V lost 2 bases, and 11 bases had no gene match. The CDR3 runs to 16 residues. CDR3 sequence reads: CASSQYGSGRVHEQYF. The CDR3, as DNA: TGTGCCAGCAGCCAATACGGTTCCGGGAGGGTCCACGAGCAGTACTTC.

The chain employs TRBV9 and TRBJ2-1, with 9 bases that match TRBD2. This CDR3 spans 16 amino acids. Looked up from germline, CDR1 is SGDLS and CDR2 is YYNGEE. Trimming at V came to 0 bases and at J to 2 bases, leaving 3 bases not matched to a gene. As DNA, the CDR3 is TGTGCCAGCAGCGTAGAAGGCGGGGGGGCCTACAATGAGCAGTTCTTC. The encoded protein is CASSVEGGGAYNEQFF.

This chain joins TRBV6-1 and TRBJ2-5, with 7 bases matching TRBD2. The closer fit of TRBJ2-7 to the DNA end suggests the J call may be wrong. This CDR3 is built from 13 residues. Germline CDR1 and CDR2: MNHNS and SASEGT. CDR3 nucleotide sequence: TGTGCCAGCAGTTCTAGGGAGGGCTACGAGCAGTACTTC. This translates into CASSSREGYEQYF.

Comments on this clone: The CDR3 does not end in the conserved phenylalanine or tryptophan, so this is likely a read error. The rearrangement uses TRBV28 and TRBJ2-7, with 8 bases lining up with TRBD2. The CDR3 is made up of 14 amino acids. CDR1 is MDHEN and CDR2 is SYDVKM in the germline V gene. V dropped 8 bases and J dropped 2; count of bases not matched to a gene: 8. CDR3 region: CASSSSGLTYEQYL. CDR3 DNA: TGTGCCAGCTCCTCTAGCGGGTTAACCTACGAGCAGTACCTC.

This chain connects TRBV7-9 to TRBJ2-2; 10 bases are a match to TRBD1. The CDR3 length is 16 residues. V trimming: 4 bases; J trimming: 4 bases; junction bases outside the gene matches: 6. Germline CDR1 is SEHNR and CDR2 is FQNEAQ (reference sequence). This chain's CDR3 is CASSSTGQGFTGELFF. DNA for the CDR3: TGTGCCAGCAGCTCCACGGGACAGGGGTTCACCGGGGAGCTGTTTTTT.

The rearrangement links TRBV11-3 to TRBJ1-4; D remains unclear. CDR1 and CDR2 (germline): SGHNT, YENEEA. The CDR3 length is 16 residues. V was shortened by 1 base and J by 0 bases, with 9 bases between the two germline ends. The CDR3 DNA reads TGTGCCAGCAGCTTAGCCGGGATTTCAACTAATGAAAAACTGTTTTTT. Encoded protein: CASSLAGISTNEKLFF.

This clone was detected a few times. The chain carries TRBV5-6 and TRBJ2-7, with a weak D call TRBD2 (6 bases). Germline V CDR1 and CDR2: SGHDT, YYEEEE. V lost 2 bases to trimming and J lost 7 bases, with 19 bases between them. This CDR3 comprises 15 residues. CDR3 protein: CASSFPGEAIWEQYF. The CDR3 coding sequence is TGTGCCAGCAGCTTTCCGGGAGAGGCGATCTGGGAGCAGTACTTC.

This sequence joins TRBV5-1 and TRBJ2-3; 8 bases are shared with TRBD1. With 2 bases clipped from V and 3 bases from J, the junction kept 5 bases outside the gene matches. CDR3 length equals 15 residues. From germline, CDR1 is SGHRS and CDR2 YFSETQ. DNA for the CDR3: TGCGCCAGCAGCTTACAGGGGGTGGGAACAGATACGCAGTATTTT. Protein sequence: CASSLQGVGTDTQYF.